This TCR beta chain was sequenced during a study of CD8 T cells in Susac syndrome. The junction had 6 bases not matched to a gene; V was cut back by 3 bases and J by 5 bases. The CDR3 loop spans 13 amino acids. The germline CDR1 and CDR2 sequences are DFQATT and SNEGSKA (reference sequence). Random-hexamer reverse transcription was applied to roughly 0.45 to 1 ug RNA. TCRdb ran MiXCR on the immunoSEQ multiplex PCR reads and lists one entry per CDR3 protein. This sample yields approximately 200,000 distinct CDR3 sequences, of which around 95% are seen a single time; just over 0.08% belongs to the top ten.

This chain links TRBV20-1 with TRBJ1-2; 7 bases agree with TRBD1. The clonotype comes from a human donor with multiple sclerosis. The material sequenced was CD4+ T cells from PBMCs. The CDR3 region has the DNA TGCAGTGCTAGTAGCCGGGGACAGTATGGCTACACCTTC. Residues: CSASSRGQYGYTF.